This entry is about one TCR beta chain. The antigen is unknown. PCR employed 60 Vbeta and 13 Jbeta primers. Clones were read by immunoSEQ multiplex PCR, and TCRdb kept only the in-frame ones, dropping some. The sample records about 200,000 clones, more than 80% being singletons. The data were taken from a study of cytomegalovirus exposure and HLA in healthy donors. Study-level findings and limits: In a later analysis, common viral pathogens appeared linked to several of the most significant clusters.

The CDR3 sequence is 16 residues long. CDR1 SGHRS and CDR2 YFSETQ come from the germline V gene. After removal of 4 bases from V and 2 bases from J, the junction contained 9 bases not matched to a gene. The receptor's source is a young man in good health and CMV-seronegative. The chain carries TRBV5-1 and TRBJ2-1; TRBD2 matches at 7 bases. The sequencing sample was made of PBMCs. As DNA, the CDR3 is TGCGCCAGCAGCAGATTAAGCGGGGCGGCCTACAATGAGCAGTTCTTC. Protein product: CASSRLSGAAYNEQFF.